The 29 T cell receptor beta chains below come from one sample, sequenced in a study of CD8 T cells in Susac syndrome (dated by TCRdb to the late 2010s). The library was generated by the immunoSEQ multiplex PCR assay. RNA was extracted using the RNeasy kit, and roughly 0.5 to 1 microgram was reverse transcribed with random hexamers. Using fastp trimming at Q25 and MiXCR clonotype assembly, TCRdb reanalyzed the public sequencing data and kept in-frame beta chains. Each CDR3 protein gets just one entry, which takes the most common genes and DNA from the rows behind it. The sample contains roughly 200,000 distinct CDR3 sequences, approximately 94% of them found a single time. Clones ranked in the top ten supply about 0.1% of the sample. Sequencing was performed on CD4+ T cells from PBMCs. These receptors all stem from a human donor in good health.

This chain links TRBV30 with TRBJ2-6, with D possibly called TRBD1 or TRBD2 (5 bases each). V shed 7 bases and J shed 4 bases, with 20 bases lying between them. This CDR3 comprises 16 residues. Looked up from germline, CDR1 is GTSNPN and CDR2 is SVGIG (reference sequence). This CDR3 reads CASPQGNRGGANVLTF. DNA for the CDR3: TGTGCCTCCCCACAAGGCAATCGGGGCGGGGCCAACGTCCTGACTTTC.

J is TRBJ2-7 and V is TRBV7-3; weak D call: TRBD1 (5 bases). Germline V gene lookup returns CDR1 SGHTA and CDR2 FQGTGA. Trimming took off 0 bases at V and 6 bases at J, with 12 bases between the two ends. This CDR3 is built from 14 residues. CDR3 nucleotides: TGTGCCAGCAGCTTAACGGTGGACACGGGCGAGCAGTACTTC. It is translated as CASSLTVDTGEQYF.

The chain has TRBV3-1 and TRBJ2-3, with a tentative D call TRBD2 (6 bases). This CDR3 has 14 residues. Trimming cost V 1 base and J 9 bases, with 14 bases left between them. In germline, CDR1 is LGHDT, CDR2 YNNKEL (reference sequence). CDR3 amino acids: CASSQGLVRGTQYF. The CDR3 nucleotides read TGTGCCAGCAGCCAAGGACTAGTGAGGGGAACGCAGTATTTT.

The chain employs TRBV11-1 and TRBJ2-7; D might be TRBD2 (6 bases). Trimming removed 2 bases from V and 1 base from J, with 12 bases in between. Germline V gives CDR1 SGHAT, CDR2 FQDESV (reference sequence). This CDR3 has 15 amino acids. Written as DNA, the CDR3 is TGTGCCAGCAGCTTACGGGGGTCCCTATCCTACGAGCAGTACTTC. Amino acids: CASSLRGSLSYEQYF.

The chain uses TRBV7-3 and TRBJ2-1; D is undetermined. Deletions cut 5 bases from V and 0 bases from J, with 11 bases between. This CDR3 spans 15 amino acids. Germline CDR1 is SGHTA and CDR2 is FQGTGA. This CDR3 is CASSLHRNSYNEQFF. The CDR3 DNA reads as TGTGCCAGCAGCCTACATAGGAACTCCTACAATGAGCAGTTCTTC. Combining the CDR3 with reference TRBV7-3 and TRBJ2-1 gives the whole variable domain GAGVSQTPSNKVTEKGKYVELRCDPISGHTALYWYRQSLGQGPEFLIYFQGTGAADDSGLPNDRFFAVRPEGSVSTLKIQRTERGDSAVYLCASSLHRNSYNEQFFGPGTRLTVL.

The chain joins TRBV30 to TRBJ1-2, with no clear D. Trimming stripped 2 bases from V and 6 bases from J, with 10 bases between. The CDR3 spans 12 residues. The germline gives CDR1 GTSNPN, CDR2 SVGIG (reference sequence). The CDR3 DNA reads as TGTGCCTGGAGTCAGGTATCGGATGGCTACACCTTC. As protein: CAWSQVSDGYTF.

For the CDR3, the DNA is TGTGCCAGCAGTTTCCACGACAGGGTCACTGAAGCTTTCTTT. The encoded protein is CASSFHDRVTEAFF. This chain joins TRBV28 and TRBJ1-1; 7 bases are shared with TRBD1. V lost 3 bases to trimming and J lost 4 bases; unmatched junction nucleotides: 5. The CDR3 runs to 14 residues. CDR1 MDHEN and CDR2 SYDVKM come from the germline V gene.

This CDR3 is CASSPTGVLSYEQYF. CDR3 bases: TGTGCCAGCAGTCCTACAGGGGTCCTATCCTACGAGCAGTACTTC. J is TRBJ2-7 and V is TRBV28; 7 nucleotides align to TRBD1. Trimming cost V 5 bases and J 1 base; bases outside gene matches: 8. The germline gives CDR1 MDHEN, CDR2 SYDVKM. CDR3 size: 15 residues.

The chain carries TRBV29-1 and TRBJ1-1; no reliable D call. There are 13 residues in the CDR3. The germline gives CDR1 SQVTM, CDR2 ANQGSEA. V lost 7 bases to trimming and J lost 0 bases, with 12 bases between them. The CDR3 loop reads CSDLPAMNTEAFF. The CDR3, as DNA: TGCAGCGATTTGCCAGCAATGAACACTGAAGCTTTCTTT.

The gene calls are TRBV7-8 and TRBJ2-7; possible D gene TRBD2, 6 bases. Germline CDR1 SGHVS, CDR2 FQNEAQ. This CDR3 has 14 amino acids. The germline V and J ends were trimmed by 5 bases and 3 bases, with 14 bases remaining between them. The CDR3 nucleotides read TGTGCCAGCAGCCGGGCCCTAGCGAACTACGAGCAGTACTTC. Its translation: CASSRALANYEQYF.

The chain combines TRBV20-1 with TRBJ1-5, with TRBD1 identical over 9 bases. Trimming cost V 3 bases and J 9 bases; bases outside gene matches: 6. This CDR3 is built from 13 residues. The germline V gene has CDR1 DFQATT and CDR2 SNEGSKA (reference sequence). In DNA form, the CDR3 reads TGCAGTGCTAGTACAGGGGGCGTTCGGCCCCAGCATTTT. Its protein product is CSASTGGVRPQHF.

The rearrangement links TRBV19 to TRBJ2-6; D perhaps matches TRBD1 (5 bases). With 7 bases removed from V and 0 bases from J, the gap between germline ends came to 7 bases. This CDR3 region has 14 residues. The V gene's germline CDR1 is LNHDA and CDR2 SQIVND (reference sequence). CDR3 DNA sequence: TGTGCCAGTACGACAGTCTCTGGGGCCAACGTCCTGACTTTC. Protein product: CASTTVSGANVLTF.

This CDR3 is CASSLLGGYTDTQYF. The CDR3 DNA is TGCGCCAGCAGCTTGTTAGGGGGCTATACAGATACGCAGTATTTT. V is TRBV5-1 and J is TRBJ2-3, with 7 bases aligning to TRBD1. The germline V gene has CDR1 SGHRS and CDR2 YFSETQ. V lost 1 base and J lost 3; bases outside the gene matches: 5. The CDR3 loop spans 15 amino acids. The full variable domain, completed using reference TRBV5-1 and TRBJ2-3, is KAGVTQTPRYLIKTRGQQVTLSCSPISGHRSVSWYQQTPGQGLQFLFEYFSETQRNKGNFPGRFSGRQFSNSRSEMNVSTLELGDSALYLCASSLLGGYTDTQYFGPGTRLTVL.

The chain links TRBV20-1 to TRBJ2-5; TRBD1 is a possible D gene (5 bases). The CDR3 covers 13 residues. Germline values: CDR1 DFQATT, CDR2 SNEGSKA (reference sequence). Trimming took off 1 base at V and 2 bases at J, with 8 bases between the two ends. CDR3 sequence reads: CSARAPGQETQYF. The DNA for the CDR3 is TGCAGTGCTAGAGCACCAGGGCAAGAGACCCAGTACTTC.

The V and J genes are TRBV29-1 and TRBJ2-3, with 9 bases lining up with TRBD1. V lost 7 bases, J lost 4 bases, and 9 bases stayed unmatched. This CDR3 contains 14 residues. The germline gives CDR1 SQVTM, CDR2 ANQGSEA. CDR3 in DNA: TGCAGCGCCCATAACAGGGGGCGCCCAGATACGCAGTATTTT. Its protein product is CSAHNRGRPDTQYF.

The chain combines TRBV20-1 with TRBJ2-7; 11 nucleotides match TRBD2. The V segment lost 4 bases and the J segment 4 bases; nucleotides outside the gene matches: 3. Germline V gene sequence: CDR1 DFQATT, CDR2 SNEGSKA (reference sequence). The CDR3 has 13 residues. The CDR3 is CSAIAGGNYEQYF. The DNA for the CDR3 is TGCAGTGCTATAGCGGGAGGGAATTACGAGCAGTACTTC.

The rearrangement uses TRBV5-1 and TRBJ2-5, with D hard to call. From germline, CDR1 is SGHRS and CDR2 YFSETQ. This CDR3 is 12 amino acids long. V lost 5 bases and J 5 bases, leaving 10 bases between the germline ends. The CDR3 coding sequence is TGCGCCAGCAGGGGCGCCGGCGAGACCCAGTACTTC. It translates to CASRGAGETQYF.

V gene TRBV14 combines with J gene TRBJ2-6; D perhaps matches TRBD2 (5 bases). V was trimmed by 5 bases and J by 1 base, leaving 9 bases between them. The germline V gene encodes CDR1 SGHDN and CDR2 FVKESK. The CDR3 has 15 amino acids. The CDR3 region is CASSVRGSGANVLTF. For the CDR3, the DNA is TGTGCCAGCAGCGTCCGGGGATCTGGGGCCAACGTCCTGACTTTC.

With regard to this clonotype: Compared with germline, one end of the junction differs, possibly owing to a read error. The V gene is TRBV20-1, the J gene TRBJ2-5, with D unclear. There are 11 residues in the CDR3. The V gene's germline CDR1 is DFQATT and CDR2 SNEGSKA (reference sequence). CDR3 region: CSAGEEETQYF. The CDR3 DNA reads as TGCAGTGCTGGAGAAGAAGAGACCCAGTACTTC.

This chain links TRBV20-1 with TRBJ2-1, with 9 bases aligning to TRBD2. The CDR3 runs 17 residues. Looked up from germline, CDR1 is DFQATT and CDR2 is SNEGSKA (reference sequence). V shed 2 bases, J shed 7 bases, and the junction held 15 bases outside the gene matches. The CDR3 sequence: CSARLMISGRSGNEQFF. In DNA, the CDR3 is TGCAGTGCTAGACTGATGATTAGCGGGAGATCGGGAAATGAGCAGTTCTTC.

This clonotype was recorded only once. The rearrangement links TRBV7-3 to TRBJ1-2; a weak D match, TRBD1 (6 bases). Trimming removed 3 bases at V and 8 bases at J, with 10 bases between. The CDR3 contains 12 residues. In germline, CDR1 is SGHTA, CDR2 FQGTGA. The chain's CDR3 is CASSFRGGGYTF. The CDR3 nucleotides read TGTGCCAGCAGCTTCAGGGGAGGAGGCTACACCTTC. The full variable domain, in which reference TRBV7-3 and TRBJ1-2 provide the parts outside the CDR3, is GAGVSQTPSNKVTEKGKYVELRCDPISGHTALYWYRQSLGQGPEFLIYFQGTGAADDSGLPNDRFFAVRPEGSVSTLKIQRTERGDSAVYLCASSFRGGGYTFGSGTRLTVV.

The chain employs TRBV7-2 and TRBJ2-7; no definite D call. CDR1 SGHTA and CDR2 FQGNSA come from the germline V gene. V lost 3 bases, J lost 4 bases, and 10 bases lay in between. This CDR3 has 13 amino acids. The CDR3 loop is CASSFDPSYEQYF. Written as DNA, the CDR3 is TGTGCCAGCAGCTTCGACCCATCTTACGAGCAGTACTTC.

The chain employs TRBV7-9 and TRBJ2-7; either TRBD1 or TRBD2 may supply D (5 bases each). The CDR3 extends over 13 amino acids. V shed 7 bases and J shed 5 bases, with 15 bases lying between them. Germline values: CDR1 SEHNR, CDR2 FQNEAQ (reference sequence). CDR3 sequence: CASTTWGYHEQYF. The CDR3 nucleotides read TGTGCCAGCACCACCTGGGGGTATCACGAGCAGTACTTC.

This sequence joins TRBV24-1 and TRBJ2-1; tentatively, D is TRBD1 (5 bases). The V end was cut by 7 bases, the J end by 7 bases, with 10 bases between. The CDR3 covers 12 residues. Looked up from germline, CDR1 is KGHDR and CDR2 is SFDVKD. The CDR3 is CATRKGQNEQFF. The CDR3, as DNA: TGTGCCACCAGGAAAGGACAAAATGAGCAGTTCTTC.

The chain employs TRBV24-1 and TRBJ1-5, with D tentatively TRBD1 (5 bases). Per the germline V gene, CDR1 is KGHDR and CDR2 is SFDVKD. Trimming removed 2 bases from V and 6 bases from J, with 13 bases in between. The CDR3 totals 15 residues. CDR3 protein: CATSDSGFSGQPQHF. The CDR3 DNA reads as TGTGCCACCAGTGATTCAGGGTTTTCCGGTCAGCCCCAGCATTTT.

The V call is TRBV27, the J call TRBJ1-2; 8 nucleotides align to TRBD1. After removal of 5 bases from V and 5 bases from J, the junction contained 4 bases not matched to a gene. From germline, CDR1 is MNHEY and CDR2 SMNVEV (reference sequence). The CDR3 is 13 residues long. The CDR3: CASSTRGRYGYTF. The CDR3 DNA reads TGTGCCAGCAGTACCAGGGGGCGTTATGGCTACACCTTC.

The chain uses TRBV20-1 and TRBJ1-1; D uncertain. V lost 3 bases, J lost 5 bases, and 7 bases lay in between. The CDR3 consists of 11 residues. Germline V lookup: CDR1 DFQATT, CDR2 SNEGSKA (reference sequence). CDR3 sequence: CSARSGTEAFF. Written as DNA, the CDR3 is TGCAGTGCTAGGTCGGGGACTGAAGCTTTCTTT.

The chain couples TRBV20-1 to TRBJ2-5; unclear D gene. Germline CDR1 DFQATT, CDR2 SNEGSKA (reference sequence). Trimming pared 4 bases from V and 5 bases from J, leaving 14 bases between. The CDR3 loop spans 13 amino acids. CDR3 nucleotide sequence: TGCAGTGCTAAGTCCCCCCATTTGGAGACCCAGTACTTC. Translating it yields CSAKSPHLETQYF.

This clonotype turned up a few times. J is TRBJ2-1 and V is TRBV3-1; perhaps D is TRBD1 or TRBD2 (5 bases each). This CDR3 comprises 14 residues. The V gene lost 4 bases and the J gene lost 1 base, with 8 bases spanning the gap. The germline gives CDR1 LGHDT, CDR2 YNNKEL (reference sequence). The CDR3 bases are TGTGCCAGCAGCCGGGACCGATCCTACAATGAGCAGTTCTTC. Amino acid sequence: CASSRDRSYNEQFF.